This T cell receptor beta chain was sequenced for a study of cytomegalovirus exposure and HLA in healthy donors (TCRdb year 2017). Regarding the study in general: A later analysis indicated that the 100 to 150 validation repertoires were generated on the platform also employed for the 700 or so repertoires of the first cohort. The aim of the study was to test whether cataloging public T cell receptors could identify signatures of past pathogen exposure. In addition to the first cohort of 500 to 850 subjects, a separate validation cohort of 130 or so different subjects was used. The study combined high-throughput TCR immunosequencing, statistical association of individual TCRs with disease status, and machine learning to predict cytomegalovirus infection status. Points the paper makes about the study in general: A few of the identified cytomegalovirus-associated TCR beta chains were confirmed in vitro to be specific for cytomegalovirus antigens. It was suggested by the authors that the approach could potentially be generalized to other disease states and immunological phenotypes. Cytomegalovirus status was reported to be diagnosed by the classifier with high specificity and sensitivity in both the original and validation cohorts. A total of 150 to 200 TCR beta chains were listed by the study as associated with cytomegalovirus. The validation cohort had no HLA typing available for a later analysis, so co-occurrence within that cohort was assessed over all 130 or so repertoires. Subsequent analysis determined that TCRs grouped into clusters in the first cohort also showed a tendency toward co-occurrence across the roughly 110 validation repertoires, and approximately 94% of cluster scores exceeded 0. Across donors, most TCR sequences were observed very rarely, whereas some public TCRs were present in many individuals.

Donors formed part of the validation cohort, which comprised 120 subjects and was distinct from the first cohort of under 800 subjects. Concerning this clone itself: Its antigen is not yet known. One base away there is no much larger clone; base qualities are not given.

Via the germline V gene, CDR1 is SGHRS and CDR2 YFSETQ. V is shortened by 1 base, J by 0 bases, and the region joining them spans 11 bases. The CDR3 numbers 16 residues from cysteine through phenylalanine. Only the CDR3 region is kept as DNA, spanning 48 bases read in frame from base 1. The library was generated by the immunoSEQ multiplex PCR assay. In the source study's methods: To diagnose cytomegalovirus status from the catalog of TCR beta chain sequences, a statistical classification framework was built. TCRdb re-hosts the immuneACCESS table, in-frame sequences only. Its copies lack some clones; in the studies checked, an unresolved V gene accounts for under half of them, and the cause for the rest is not known. V, J and clone size are taken as reported in that table, and D and trimming were inferred from the DNA itself. This sample is represented by about 120,000 clones; 85% to 90% of them were singletons. The ten largest clones represent about 6% of the sample.

The receptor comes from a woman aged 18 to 35 in good health and CMV-seropositive. Sequenced material: PBMCs. The chain is made from TRBV5-1 and TRBJ1-5; the D gene lacks a confident call. The sequenced DNA: TGCGCCAGCAGCTTGCCGGGGATAAATAGCAATCAGCCCCAGCATTTT. This sequence encodes CASSLPGINSNQPQHF.